This TCR beta chain was profiled in a study of blood T cell repertoires in COVID-19. Clones were read by immunoSEQ multiplex PCR, and TCRdb kept only the in-frame ones, dropping some. The sample records 25,000 or so clones, around 94% being singletons. The CDR3 spans 11 residues. Germline CDR1 reads SGHDT; CDR2 reads YYEEEE. The V end lost 2 bases, the J end lost 7 bases, and 6 bases lay between the germline ends. Sequenced input: peripheral blood. This clonotype originated in a woman between 50 and 59 years old with active COVID-19. The chain uses TRBV5-6 and TRBJ1-1; D unclear. CDR3 amino acids: CASSFLGEAFF. The DNA of the CDR3 is TGTGCCAGCAGCTTCCTCGGTGAAGCTTTCTTT.